This record concerns one T cell receptor beta chain sequence. The data were taken from a study of blood T cell repertoires in COVID-19. Study context: Whether acute or convalescent, the COVID-19 samples came from the United States, Italy and Spain. Sample material is recorded as cDNA or gDNA derived from T cells, B-cell-depleted T cells, or PBMCs.

Germline trimming cut 2 bases from V and 8 bases from J; bases unmatched to any gene: 2. Germline V gives CDR1 LNHDA, CDR2 SQIVND (reference sequence). The CDR3 loop spans 14 amino acids. Clones were sequenced by immunoSEQ multiplex PCR, and TCRdb holds only the in-frame ones, with some missing. The sample lists tens of thousands of clones; around four fifths were seen once. The V call is TRBV19, the J call TRBJ2-2; 10 bases align to TRBD2. Sequenced sample: peripheral blood. This receptor was identified in an elderly man with active or convalescent COVID-19. The CDR3 spells CASSILAGVGELFF. Here the CDR3 DNA reads TGTGCCAGTAGTATACTAGCGGGAGTTGGGGAGCTGTTTTTT.